This TCR beta chain was found in a study of cytomegalovirus exposure and HLA in healthy donors. Study results and caveats: Relative to the approximately 700-donor mean, N-insertions were reportedly fewer in an Asian-associated ancestry cluster in a later analysis. Generally TCR sequences proved uncommon, though certain public TCRs appeared in numerous donors.

Primers for the PCR totalled 60 Vbeta and 13 Jbeta. Only in-frame clones appear in the TCRdb table, and some are missing; sequencing was by immunoSEQ multiplex PCR. Among roughly 150,000 clones, roughly 72% were seen once, and the ten largest hold roughly 1%. The CDR3 sequence is 15 residues long. Germline CDR1 reads GTSNPN; CDR2 reads SVGIG (reference sequence). V was clipped by 0 bases and J by 7 bases, with 16 bases between them. About this clone itself: The antigen is not known. Different DNA sequences within this sample yield the same CDR3.

The sequencing input was PBMCs. The sequence was obtained from a woman in her 40s in good health and CMV-seronegative. This chain uses TRBV30 with TRBJ1-3, with D perhaps TRBD1 (6 bases). In nucleotides, the CDR3 is TGTGCCTGGAGTGTCAGGGGAGTAAGTGGGAACACCATATATTTT. Translation gives CAWSVRGVSGNTIYF.